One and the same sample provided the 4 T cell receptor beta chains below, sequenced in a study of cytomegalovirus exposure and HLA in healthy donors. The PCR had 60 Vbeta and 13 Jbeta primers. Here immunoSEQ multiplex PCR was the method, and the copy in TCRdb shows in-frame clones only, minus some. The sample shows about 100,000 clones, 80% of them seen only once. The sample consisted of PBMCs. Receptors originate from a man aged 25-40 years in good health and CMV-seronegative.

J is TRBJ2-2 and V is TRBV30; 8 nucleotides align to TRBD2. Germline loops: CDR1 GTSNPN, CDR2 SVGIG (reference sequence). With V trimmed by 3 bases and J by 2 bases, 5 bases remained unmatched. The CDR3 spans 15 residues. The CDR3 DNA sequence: TGTGCCTGGAGGAGTAGCGGGGTTAACACCGGGGAGCTGTTTTTT. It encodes CAWRSSGVNTGELFF.

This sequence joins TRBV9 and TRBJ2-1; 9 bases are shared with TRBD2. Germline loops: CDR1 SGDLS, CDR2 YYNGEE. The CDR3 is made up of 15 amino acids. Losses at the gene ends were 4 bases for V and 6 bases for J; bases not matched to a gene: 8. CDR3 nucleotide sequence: TGTGCCAGCAGCATCAGCGGGGGGCGGGTCAATGAGCAGTTCTTC. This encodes CASSISGGRVNEQFF.

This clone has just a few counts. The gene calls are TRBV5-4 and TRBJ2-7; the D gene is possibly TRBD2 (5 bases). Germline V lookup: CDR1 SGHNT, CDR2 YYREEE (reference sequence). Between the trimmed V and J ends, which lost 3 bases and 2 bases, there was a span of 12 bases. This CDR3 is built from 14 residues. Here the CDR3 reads CASSSEAAAYEQYF. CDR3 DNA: TGTGCCAGCAGCTCGGAGGCGGCGGCCTACGAGCAGTACTTC.

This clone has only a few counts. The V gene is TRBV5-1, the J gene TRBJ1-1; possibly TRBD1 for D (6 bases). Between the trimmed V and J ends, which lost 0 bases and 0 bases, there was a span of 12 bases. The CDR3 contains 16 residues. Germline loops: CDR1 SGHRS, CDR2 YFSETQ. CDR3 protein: CASSLAIGQMNTEAFF. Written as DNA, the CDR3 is TGCGCCAGCAGCTTGGCCATCGGACAGATGAACACTGAAGCTTTCTTT.